The present T cell receptor beta chain was sequenced within a study of T-cell memory formation after mild COVID-19. Across the whole study: Largely, TCR clusters stayed within a single donor. Study-level results: CD4+ contracting clones were found mainly in CM and EM, and CD8+ ones in EMRA.

Concerning this clonotype itself: Its specificity is unknown.

V dropped 2 bases and J dropped 7 bases, with 11 bases sitting between them. CDR1 is GTSNPN and CDR2 is SVGIG in the germline V gene (reference sequence). The CDR3 is 13 residues long. 5'RACE primed at constant segments yielded TCR alpha and TCR beta cDNA libraries bearing sample barcodes and UMIs. MiXCR, applied by TCRdb to the 5' RACE reads, yields one record per CDR3 protein. The sample comprises some 410,000 distinct CDR3 sequences, roughly a quarter of which are singletons, and roughly 14% rests with the top ten. The chain joins TRBV30 to TRBJ2-2; possibly TRBD2 for D (5 bases). The sequence was collected from an adult woman who had mild COVID-19 (a few samples of this study predate the infection). Cell type and time point are not known. Material: PBMCs or a T cell subset sorted from them (not recorded which). The CDR3: CAWSSTRGGELFF. CDR3 nucleotide sequence: TGTGCCTGGAGTTCTACCCGGGGCGGGGAGCTGTTTTTT.